One and the same sample provided the 30 T cell receptor beta chains below, sequenced in a study of response to subunit inactivated influenza vaccine. TCRdb itself ran the RT-PCR reads through MiXCR, one entry per CDR3 protein. The sample includes under 550,000 distinct CDR3 sequences, 6.5% to 8% of them seen just once. The sample consisted of PBMCs from blood, taken around 2 years after vaccination. The receptors stem from a man between 45 and 75 years old who received an inactivated influenza vaccine.

This clonotype showed up just a few times. Mismatch with germline at one junction end may stem from a read error. The rearrangement joins TRBV20-1 to TRBJ2-5, with 13 positions matching TRBD2. The CDR3 is made up of 14 amino acids. The germline CDR1 and CDR2 sequences are DFQATT and SNEGSKA (reference sequence). CDR3: CSARGLAGEETQYF. In DNA, the CDR3 is TGCAGTGCGAGAGGACTAGCGGGAGAAGAGACCCAGTACTTC.

The chain carries TRBV6-1 and TRBJ1-6, with D possibly being TRBD1 (6 bases). This CDR3 is built from 15 residues. The germline V and J ends were trimmed by 3 bases and 5 bases, with 11 bases remaining between them. The germline V gene encodes CDR1 MNHNS and CDR2 SASEGT. CDR3 sequence reads: CASSDVDSDNSPLHF. CDR3 sequence (DNA): TGTGCCAGCAGTGATGTGGACAGCGATAATTCACCCCTCCACTTT.

The sample holds many counts of this clonotype. This chain connects TRBV4-2 to TRBJ1-2; a weak D match, TRBD1 (6 bases). V lost 0 bases to trimming and J lost 4 bases, with 18 bases between them. The CDR3 contains 17 residues. CDR1 and CDR2 (germline): LGHNA, YNFKEQ. The CDR3, as DNA: TGTGCCAGCAGCCAAGAAGAGGGGACACCCCTACGCTATGGCTACACCTTC. The encoded protein is CASSQEEGTPLRYGYTF.

The chain couples TRBV3-1 to TRBJ2-4; a possible D gene is TRBD1 (6 bases). V lost 1 base to trimming and J lost 2 bases, with 9 bases between them. This CDR3 is built from 15 residues. Germline V CDR1 and CDR2: LGHDT, YNNKEL (reference sequence). CDR3 in DNA: TGTGCCAGCAGCCAAGTTGGACAGACCAAAAACATTCAGTACTTC. This translates into CASSQVGQTKNIQYF.

In its sample, this clonotype was seen many times. The rearrangement uses TRBV9 and TRBJ1-3, with D unclear. Germline V CDR1 and CDR2: SGDLS, YYNGEE. Trimming took 3 bases from V and 4 from J, leaving 5 bases between them. This CDR3 comprises 12 residues. CDR3 residues: CASSGGGNTIYF. In DNA, the CDR3 is TGTGCCAGCAGCGGAGGAGGAAACACCATATATTTT.

The rearrangement uses TRBV10-2 and TRBJ1-4, with 7 nucleotides matching TRBD1. J was trimmed by 5 bases and V by 8 bases; bases with no gene match: 8. Germline-derived CDR1 and CDR2 are WSHSY and SAAADI. CDR3 length equals 14 residues. The CDR3 sequence is CASSLPGQNEKLFF. CDR3 DNA: TGCGCCAGCTCCCTACCGGGACAGAATGAAAAACTGTTTTTT.

This clonotype was counted at least ten times. The chain carries TRBV5-1 and TRBJ2-7; D perhaps matches TRBD1 (6 bases). The germline V gene has CDR1 SGHRS and CDR2 YFSETQ. The CDR3 spans 14 residues. The V gene lost 5 bases and the J gene lost 2 bases, with 14 bases spanning the gap. The CDR3 DNA sequence: TGCGCCAGCAGGAGAGAACAGGGCCCCTACGAGCAGTACTTC. It yields the protein CASRREQGPYEQYF. Drawing the rest from reference TRBV5-1 and TRBJ2-7, the complete variable domain is KAGVTQTPRYLIKTRGQQVTLSCSPISGHRSVSWYQQTPGQGLQFLFEYFSETQRNKGNFPGRFSGRQFSNSRSEMNVSTLELGDSALYLCASRREQGPYEQYFGPGTRLTVT.

This clonotype was counted between two and nine times. The chain is built from TRBV7-2 and TRBJ2-5, with a tentative D call TRBD1 (5 bases). This CDR3 has 15 residues. The ends were cut back, 5 bases at V and 5 bases at J, with 18 bases in the middle. The germline gives CDR1 SGHTA, CDR2 FQGNSA. The CDR3: CASSRRSGSWETQYF. The CDR3 region has the DNA TGTGCCAGCAGCCGGCGGTCAGGGTCTTGGGAGACCCAGTACTTC.

This clonotype was counted between two and nine times. Written as DNA, the CDR3 is TGCAGTGCTATGGGCGAAAGCTCCTACAATGAGCAGTTCTTC. It translates to CSAMGESSYNEQFF. The chain has TRBV20-1 and TRBJ2-1; D uncertain. With 4 bases removed from V and 0 bases from J, the gap between germline ends came to 10 bases. The CDR3 runs to 14 residues. Germline CDR1 reads DFQATT; CDR2 reads SNEGSKA (reference sequence).

The chain joins TRBV5-6 to TRBJ1-2; no firm D call. Trimming took 2 bases from V and 7 from J, leaving 6 bases between them. The CDR3 runs 11 residues. The germline V gene has CDR1 SGHDT and CDR2 YYEEEE. CDR3 region: CASSFGSGYTF. Here the CDR3 DNA reads TGTGCCAGCAGCTTTGGGTCTGGCTACACCTTC.

The chain carries TRBV20-1 and TRBJ2-1; 7 bases line up with TRBD1. This CDR3 is 16 amino acids long. In germline, CDR1 is DFQATT, CDR2 SNEGSKA (reference sequence). V lost 0 bases, J lost 6 bases, and 11 bases stayed unmatched. CDR3 DNA sequence: TGCAGTGCTAGAGATCTAGAGGGGGCGGCCGGCAATGAGCAGTTCTTC. The encoded protein is CSARDLEGAAGNEQFF.

This clonotype came up many times. The junction departs from the called germline gene at one end, perhaps through a read error. This chain connects TRBV3-1 to TRBJ2-1; D not certain. CDR3 length equals 11 residues. CDR1 and CDR2 from the germline V gene are LGHDT and YNNKEL (reference sequence). CDR3 region: CASSQDNEQFF. CDR3 DNA sequence: TGCGCCAGCAGTCAAGACAATGAGCAGTTCTTC.

This clonotype was detected ten times or more. The CDR3 DNA reads TGCAGTGCTTTCGGACTAGCGGGGATCCAAGAGACCCAGTACTTC. Residues: CSAFGLAGIQETQYF. The rearrangement links TRBV20-1 to TRBJ2-5; 12 bases are shared with TRBD2. CDR1 and CDR2 from the germline V gene are DFQATT and SNEGSKA (reference sequence). The CDR3 spans 15 residues. V was clipped by 5 bases and J by 1 base; unmatched bases: 5.

This clonotype has ten or more counts. This chain joins TRBV4-1 and TRBJ2-1; 10 positions match TRBD1. CDR1 is MGHRA, CDR2 YSYEKL, per germline. The length of the CDR3 is 18 residues. Losses at the gene ends were 5 bases for V and 10 bases for J; bases not matched to a gene: 20. CDR3 region: CASSYPGQGLQVGVEQFF. As DNA, the CDR3 is TGCGCCAGCAGCTATCCGGGACAGGGGCTCCAAGTAGGGGTGGAGCAGTTCTTC.

This clonotype was observed at least ten times. This rearrangement joins TRBV3-1 to TRBJ2-5, with D maybe TRBD1 (6 bases). Germline assignment: CDR1 LGHDT and CDR2 YNNKEL (reference sequence). V lost 4 bases and J 2 bases, leaving 11 bases between the germline ends. The CDR3 runs to 14 residues. CDR3 DNA sequence: TGTGCCAGCAGCCTAAGGGGACATCAAGAGACCCAGTACTTC. This translates into CASSLRGHQETQYF.

This clonotype has at least ten counts. This sequence joins TRBV20-1 and TRBJ2-1; 7 bases are a match to TRBD1. The CDR3 length is 16 residues. CDR1 DFQATT and CDR2 SNEGSKA come from the germline V gene (reference sequence). The trim removed 1 base at V and 1 base at J, leaving 7 bases unmatched. The CDR3 reads CSARGRDRSSYNEQFF. The CDR3 nucleotides read TGCAGTGCTAGAGGCAGGGACAGAAGTTCCTACAATGAGCAGTTCTTC.

This clonotype has only a few counts. The chain employs TRBV6-2 or TRBV6-3 and TRBJ1-5; D not certain. There are 15 residues in the CDR3. Trimming took 2 bases from V and 7 from J, leaving 15 bases between them. From germline, CDR1 is MNHEY and CDR2 SVGEGT. This CDR3 reads CASSYGGISSQPQHF. The CDR3 DNA reads as TGTGCCAGCAGTTACGGAGGAATTTCAAGCCAGCCCCAGCATTTT.

This CDR3 reads CASRERDRTSGANVLTF. The CDR3 coding sequence is TGTGCCAGCAGGGAGCGCGACAGAACCTCTGGGGCCAACGTCCTGACTTTC. This chain uses TRBV12-3 or TRBV12-4 with TRBJ2-6, with a weak D call TRBD1 (5 bases). The V gene lost 6 bases and the J gene lost 0 bases, with 15 bases spanning the gap. The CDR3 has 17 residues.

The chain employs TRBV7-2 and TRBJ1-1; tentative D call: TRBD1 (5 bases). With 5 bases removed from V and 4 bases from J, the gap between germline ends came to 17 bases. Germline V gene data show CDR1 as SGHTA and CDR2 as FQGNSA. This CDR3 spans 15 amino acids. Written as DNA, the CDR3 is TGTGCCAGCAGCCCTAACGGCAGGGTTGGCACTGAAGCTTTCTTT. This gives the protein CASSPNGRVGTEAFF.

The CDR3 DNA reads TGCAGTGCTAGGCTCGGCGGGAGCGGTACCGGGGAGCTGTTTTTT. Translating gives CSARLGGSGTGELFF. V is TRBV20-1 and J is TRBJ2-2; 7 bases are a match to TRBD2. V lost 3 bases to trimming and J lost 5 bases; unmatched junction nucleotides: 9. The germline CDR1 and CDR2 sequences are DFQATT and SNEGSKA (reference sequence). The length of the CDR3 is 15 residues.

The sample holds a few counts of this clonotype. The chain links TRBV5-4 to TRBJ2-3, with TRBD2 identical over 10 bases. Looked up from germline, CDR1 is SGHNT and CDR2 is YYREEE (reference sequence). The V segment lost 3 bases and the J segment 6 bases; nucleotides outside the gene matches: 7. CDR3 length: 15 amino acids. DNA for the CDR3: TGTGCCAGCAGCTATCTAGCGGGAGCAGGTGATACGCAGTATTTT. It encodes CASSYLAGAGDTQYF.

In its sample, this clonotype was seen many times. V is TRBV6-5 and J is TRBJ2-2; tentative D call: TRBD1 (6 bases). This CDR3 is 13 amino acids long. V shed 2 bases and J shed 9 bases, with 10 bases lying between them. In germline, CDR1 is MNHEY, CDR2 SVGAGI. CDR3 bases: TGTGCCAGCAGTTACGGGGGCCCACGGGAGCTGTTTTTT. This encodes CASSYGGPRELFF.

The gene calls are TRBV15 and TRBJ1-6; D may be TRBD1 (6 bases). The CDR3 extends over 17 amino acids. Germline CDR1 LNHNV, CDR2 YYDKDF (reference sequence). Trimming left V 5 bases short and J 5 bases short, with 19 bases between. The CDR3 loop reads CATSQGLQQRNNSPLHF. For the CDR3, the DNA is TGTGCCACCAGCCAGGGGTTGCAACAGAGGAATAATTCACCCCTCCACTTT.

This clonotype appeared a few times. The CDR3: CSASRLPGDTQYF. CDR3 sequence (DNA): TGCAGTGCTAGCCGACTACCCGGAGATACGCAGTATTTT. The V gene is TRBV20-1, the J gene TRBJ2-3; D perhaps matches TRBD2 (5 bases). The V gene's germline CDR1 is DFQATT and CDR2 SNEGSKA (reference sequence). The CDR3 extends over 13 amino acids. V lost 3 bases and J 5 bases, leaving 12 bases between the germline ends.

This clonotype was observed at least ten times. This chain joins TRBV20-1 and TRBJ1-6; D is possibly TRBD1 (5 bases). Trimming removed 6 bases at V and 7 bases at J, with 13 bases between. Looked up from germline, CDR1 is DFQATT and CDR2 is SNEGSKA (reference sequence). This CDR3 spans 13 amino acids. DNA of the CDR3: TGCAGTGCCTATGGAGAGGGGAATTCACCCCTCCACTTT. Translated, it gives CSAYGEGNSPLHF.

The chain is built from TRBV20-1 and TRBJ2-2; D call uncertain. Germline CDR1 and CDR2: DFQATT and SNEGSKA (reference sequence). V shed 0 bases and J shed 5 bases, with 10 bases lying between them. CDR3 length equals 14 residues. This CDR3 reads CSARDQQRTGELFF. The CDR3 nucleotides read TGCAGTGCTAGAGATCAACAGAGAACCGGGGAGCTGTTTTTT.

This clonotype was counted many times. This chain uses TRBV12-3 or TRBV12-4 with TRBJ1-5; TRBD1 aligns across 9 bases. The length of the CDR3 is 15 residues. The V gene end was trimmed by 6 bases and the J gene end by 6 bases; junction bases not matched to a gene: 9. CDR3 loop: CASSLQQGARQPQHF. CDR3 in DNA: TGTGCCAGCAGCTTACAACAGGGGGCCCGTCAGCCCCAGCATTTT.

The table lists this clonotype with many counts. The junction shows a germline mismatch at one end, possibly a read error. This chain joins TRBV7-6 and TRBJ1-2; no clear D gene. Germline-derived CDR1 and CDR2 are SGHVS and FNYEAQ. This CDR3 has 15 residues. The CDR3 sequence is CASSLGRQTNDGYTF. CDR3 DNA: TGTGCCAGCAGCTTAGGGCGCCAGACTAACGATGGCTACACCTTC.

This clonotype was recorded at least ten times. J is TRBJ2-5 and V is TRBV7-2; 7 nucleotides line up with TRBD1. The V gene end was trimmed by 5 bases and the J gene end by 5 bases; junction bases not matched to a gene: 5. The CDR3 loop spans 13 amino acids. CDR1 and CDR2 (germline): SGHTA, FQGNSA. The CDR3 region has the DNA TGTGCCAGCAGCCAGGGACAGCACGAGACCCAGTACTTC. Encoded protein: CASSQGQHETQYF.

Ten or more counts support this clonotype. The chain couples TRBV20-1 to TRBJ1-2, with TRBD1 matching over 8 bases. The CDR3 is 13 residues long. Germline V gives CDR1 DFQATT, CDR2 SNEGSKA (reference sequence). The CDR3: CSAKGRGLDGYTF. DNA of the CDR3: TGCAGCGCCAAAGGCAGGGGGCTCGATGGCTACACCTTC.